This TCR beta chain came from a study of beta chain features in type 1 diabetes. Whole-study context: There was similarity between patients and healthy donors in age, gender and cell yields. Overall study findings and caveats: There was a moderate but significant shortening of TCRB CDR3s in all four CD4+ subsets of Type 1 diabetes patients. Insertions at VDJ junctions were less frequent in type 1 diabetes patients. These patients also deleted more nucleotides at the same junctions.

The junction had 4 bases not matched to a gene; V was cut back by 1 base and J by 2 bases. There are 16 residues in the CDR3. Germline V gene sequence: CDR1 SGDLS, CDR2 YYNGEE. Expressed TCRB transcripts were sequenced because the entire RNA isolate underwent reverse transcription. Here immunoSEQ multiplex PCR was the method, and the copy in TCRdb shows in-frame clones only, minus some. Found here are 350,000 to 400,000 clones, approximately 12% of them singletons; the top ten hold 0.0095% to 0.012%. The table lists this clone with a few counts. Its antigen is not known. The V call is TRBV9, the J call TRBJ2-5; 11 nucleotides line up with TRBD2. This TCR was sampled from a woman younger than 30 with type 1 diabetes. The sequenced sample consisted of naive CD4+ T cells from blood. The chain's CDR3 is CASSVLAGGMQETQYF. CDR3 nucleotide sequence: TGTGCCAGCAGCGTATTAGCGGGAGGGATGCAAGAGACCCAGTACTTC.